The entry that follows covers one TCR beta chain sequence. Some clones are missing from TCRdb's copy, which holds only in-frame ones; the method was immunoSEQ multiplex PCR. The table lists 170,000 or so clones, roughly 88% of them singletons. This sample was taken from a study of blood T cell repertoires in COVID-19. Cohort 3 donors were reported recovered after two negative PCRs, clearance, or symptom resolution. The sequence derives from a young woman who had recovered from COVID-19. Material: PBMCs or T cells enriched from blood (not recorded which).

Here the CDR3 reads CASSVGTGNQPQHF. For the CDR3, the DNA is TGTGCCAGCAGCGTTGGGACAGGCAATCAGCCCCAGCATTTT. The rearrangement joins TRBV9 to TRBJ1-5; TRBD1 matches at 7 bases. Per germline, CDR1 SGDLS and CDR2 YYNGEE. The CDR3 has 14 amino acids. Trimming removed 2 bases from V and 2 bases from J; junction bases left unmatched: 1.